This T cell receptor (beta chain) was retrieved from a study of shared clonotypes between healthy human individuals. The naive CD8 population came from CD45RO-negative cells selected for CCR7, without terminally differentiated effector memory CD45RA+ cells. Using immunoSEQ multiplex PCR, the repertoire was profiled, and TCRdb retains in-frame clones only, with some absent. The data hold some 2.1 million clones, with around 93% observed a single time. V lost 4 bases, J lost 6 bases, and 20 bases lay in between. CDR3 length: 16 amino acids. CDR1 is MNHEY and CDR2 is SMNVEV in the germline V gene (reference sequence).

This chain connects TRBV27 to TRBJ2-3, with D perhaps TRBD2 (5 bases). Material for sequencing was naive CD8+ T cells from PBMCs. The source of this sequence is a man younger than 30 in good health. Some clones in this sample may be carry-over from other donors' samples. The CDR3 DNA is TGTGCCAGCAGTTCTCATAAACCCACTAGGGTGGATACGCAGTATTTT. Translation: CASSSHKPTRVDTQYF.